This record covers a single TCR beta chain. The CDR3 length is 14 residues. Germline V gene data show CDR1 as SQVTM and CDR2 as ANQGSEA. V shed 1 base and J shed 0 bases, with 10 bases lying between them. The data were taken from a study of CD8+ T cells in alopecia areata. Overall study: Scoring treated patients' severity relied on the percentage of scalp area affected.

The treatment was: oral pan-JAK inhibitor, 5-10 mg twice daily. TCR sequencing used cDNA made by reverse transcription of extracted RNA. Method: immunoSEQ multiplex PCR; TCRdb's copy keeps in-frame clones and lacks some. The table includes 95,000 to 100,000 clones, about 64% detected once. The chain employs TRBV29-1 and TRBJ2-7; D is possibly TRBD2 (6 bases). Sequencing used CD8+ T cells sorted from blood, obtained at week 4, from a patient treated with tofacitinib. This clonotype was sampled from a human donor with alopecia areata. CDR3: CSVEALEGSYEQYF. The CDR3 DNA is TGCAGCGTTGAAGCCTTGGAGGGCTCCTACGAGCAGTACTTC.